The entry below gives a single TCR beta chain sequence along with its context. These data come from a study of OX40 agonist ivuxolimab in advanced cancers. The table came from immunoSEQ multiplex PCR; TCRdb's copy has only in-frame clones and leaves some out. Altogether some 62,000 clones are present, more than 80% being singletons, with the ten largest covering less than 6%. The sequence came from an adult with an advanced solid tumor such as melanoma, head and neck, liver or kidney cancer. Here the sequenced sample was CD4+ or CD8+ T cells sorted from blood, taken in a trial of the OX40 agonist ivuxolimab.

CDR3 DNA sequence: TGTGCCAGCAGAAGGACAGGGGTCAATGAGCAGTTCTTC. This sequence encodes CASRRTGVNEQFF. The J gene is TRBJ2-1, the V gene TRBV5-6; 9 bases line up with TRBD1. Germline V CDR1 and CDR2: SGHDT, YYEEEE. This CDR3 is built from 13 residues. V trimming: 5 bases; J trimming: 6 bases; junction bases outside the gene matches: 3. Combining the CDR3 with reference TRBV5-6 and TRBJ2-1 gives the whole variable domain DAGVTQSPTHLIKTRGQQVTLRCSPKSGHDTVSWYQQALGQGPQFIFQYYEEEERQRGNFPDRFSGHQFPNYSSELNVNALLLGDSALYLCASRRTGVNEQFFGPGTRLTVL.